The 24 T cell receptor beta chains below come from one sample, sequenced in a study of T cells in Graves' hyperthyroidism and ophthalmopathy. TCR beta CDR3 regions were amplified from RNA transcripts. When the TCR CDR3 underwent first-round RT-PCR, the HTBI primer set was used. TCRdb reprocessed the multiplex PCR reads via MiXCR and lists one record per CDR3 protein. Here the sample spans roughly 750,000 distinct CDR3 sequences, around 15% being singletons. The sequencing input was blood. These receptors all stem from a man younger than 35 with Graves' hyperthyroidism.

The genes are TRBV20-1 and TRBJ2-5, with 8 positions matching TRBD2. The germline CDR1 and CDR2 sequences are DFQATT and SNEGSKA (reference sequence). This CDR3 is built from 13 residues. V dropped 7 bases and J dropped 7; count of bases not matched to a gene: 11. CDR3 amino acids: CSGRREEGGTQYF. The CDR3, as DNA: TGCAGTGGACGGCGGGAGGAAGGAGGGACCCAGTACTTC.

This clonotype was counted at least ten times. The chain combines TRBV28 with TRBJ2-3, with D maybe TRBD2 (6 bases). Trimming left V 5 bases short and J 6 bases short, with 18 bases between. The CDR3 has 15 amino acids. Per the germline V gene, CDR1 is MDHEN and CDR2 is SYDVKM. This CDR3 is CASSPVSGARDTQYF. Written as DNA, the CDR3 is TGTGCCAGCAGTCCTGTATCGGGAGCAAGGGATACGCAGTATTTT.

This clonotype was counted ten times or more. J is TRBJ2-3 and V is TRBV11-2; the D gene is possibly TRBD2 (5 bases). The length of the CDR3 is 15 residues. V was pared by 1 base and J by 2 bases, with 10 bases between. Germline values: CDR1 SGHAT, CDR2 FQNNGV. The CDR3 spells CASSLGRLHTDTQYF. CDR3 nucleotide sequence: TGTGCCAGCAGCTTAGGGAGGCTACACACAGATACGCAGTATTTT.

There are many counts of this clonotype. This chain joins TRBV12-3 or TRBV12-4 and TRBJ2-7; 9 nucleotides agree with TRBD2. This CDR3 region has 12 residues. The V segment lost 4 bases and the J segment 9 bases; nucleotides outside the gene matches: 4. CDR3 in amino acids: CASSSGLAVQYF. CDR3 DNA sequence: TGTGCCAGCAGTTCGGGACTAGCCGTGCAGTACTTC.

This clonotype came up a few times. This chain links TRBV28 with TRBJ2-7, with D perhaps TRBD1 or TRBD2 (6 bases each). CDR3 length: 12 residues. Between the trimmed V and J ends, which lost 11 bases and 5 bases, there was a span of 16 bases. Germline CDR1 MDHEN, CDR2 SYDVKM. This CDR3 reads CASRGLTDEQYF. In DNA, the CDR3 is TGTGCCTCCAGGGGACTTACAGACGAGCAGTACTTC.

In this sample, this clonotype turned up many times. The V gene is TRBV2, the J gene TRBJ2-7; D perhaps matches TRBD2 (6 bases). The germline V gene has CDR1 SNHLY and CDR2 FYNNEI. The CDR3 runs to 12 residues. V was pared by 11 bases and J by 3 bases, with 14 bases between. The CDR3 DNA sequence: TGTGCCGGCGGGAACAGCCACTACGAGCAGTACTTC. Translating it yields CAGGNSHYEQYF.

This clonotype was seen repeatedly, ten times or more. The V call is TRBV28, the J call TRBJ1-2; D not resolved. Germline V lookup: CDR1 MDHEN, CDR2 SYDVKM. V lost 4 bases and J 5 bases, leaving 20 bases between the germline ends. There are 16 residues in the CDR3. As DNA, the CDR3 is TGTGCCAGCAGTTCCACCGCTCCTACTGGTGGGTATGGCTACACCTTC. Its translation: CASSSTAPTGGYGYTF.

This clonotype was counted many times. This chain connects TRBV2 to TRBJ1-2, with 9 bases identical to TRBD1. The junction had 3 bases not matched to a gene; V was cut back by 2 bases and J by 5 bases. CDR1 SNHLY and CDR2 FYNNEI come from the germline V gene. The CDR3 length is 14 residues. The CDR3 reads CASSERTGEYGYTF. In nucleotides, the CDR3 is TGTGCCAGCAGTGAAAGGACAGGGGAATATGGCTACACCTTC.

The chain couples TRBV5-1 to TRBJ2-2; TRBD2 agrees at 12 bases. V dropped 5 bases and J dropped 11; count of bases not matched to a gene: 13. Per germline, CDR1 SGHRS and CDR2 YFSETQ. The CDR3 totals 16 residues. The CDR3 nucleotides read TGCGCCAGCAGAGATACCGGGACTAGCGGGCTGTTAGAGCTGTTTTTT. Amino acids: CASRDTGTSGLLELFF.

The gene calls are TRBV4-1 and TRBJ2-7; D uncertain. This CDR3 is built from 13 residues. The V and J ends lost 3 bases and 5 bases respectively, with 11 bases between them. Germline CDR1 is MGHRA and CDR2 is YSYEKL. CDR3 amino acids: CASSQFGLDEQYF. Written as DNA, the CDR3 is TGCGCCAGCAGCCAGTTCGGGTTAGACGAGCAGTACTTC.

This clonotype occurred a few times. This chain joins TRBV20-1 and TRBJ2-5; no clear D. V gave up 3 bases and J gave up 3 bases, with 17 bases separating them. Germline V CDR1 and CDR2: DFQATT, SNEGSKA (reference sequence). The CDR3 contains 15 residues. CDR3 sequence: CSASPETLPEETQYF. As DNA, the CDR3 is TGCAGTGCTAGTCCCGAAACCCTCCCAGAAGAGACCCAGTACTTC.

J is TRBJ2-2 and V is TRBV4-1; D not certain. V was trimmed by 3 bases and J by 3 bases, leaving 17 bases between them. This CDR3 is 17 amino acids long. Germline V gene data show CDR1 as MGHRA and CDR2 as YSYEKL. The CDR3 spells CASSQNDRTAYTGELFF. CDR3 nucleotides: TGCGCCAGCAGCCAGAATGACCGTACAGCATACACCGGGGAGCTGTTTTTT.

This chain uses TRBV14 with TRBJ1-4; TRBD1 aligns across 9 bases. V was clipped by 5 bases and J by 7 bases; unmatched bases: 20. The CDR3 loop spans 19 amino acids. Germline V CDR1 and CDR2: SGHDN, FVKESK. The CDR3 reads CASSFTPGTGSQWGEKLFF. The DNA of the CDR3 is TGTGCCAGCAGCTTTACCCCCGGGACAGGGTCCCAATGGGGTGAAAAACTGTTTTTT.

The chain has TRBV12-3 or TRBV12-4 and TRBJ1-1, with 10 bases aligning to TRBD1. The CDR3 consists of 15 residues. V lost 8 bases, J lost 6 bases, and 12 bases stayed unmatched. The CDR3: CASSPAGQGISEAFF. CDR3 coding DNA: TGTGCCAGCTCACCCGCGGGACAGGGGATCTCTGAAGCTTTCTTT.

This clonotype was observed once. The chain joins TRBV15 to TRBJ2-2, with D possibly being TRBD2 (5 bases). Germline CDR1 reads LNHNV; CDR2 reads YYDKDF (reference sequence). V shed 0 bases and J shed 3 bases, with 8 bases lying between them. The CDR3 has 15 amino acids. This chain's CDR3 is CATSRDELDTGELFF. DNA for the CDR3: TGTGCCACCAGCAGAGATGAACTAGACACCGGGGAGCTGTTTTTT.

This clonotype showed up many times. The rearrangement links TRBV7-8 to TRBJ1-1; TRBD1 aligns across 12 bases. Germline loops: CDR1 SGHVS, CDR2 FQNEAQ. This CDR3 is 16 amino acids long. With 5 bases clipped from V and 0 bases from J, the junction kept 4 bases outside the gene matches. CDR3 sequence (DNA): TGTGCCAGCAGCCGTGGGACAGGGGGCGTGAACACTGAAGCTTTCTTT. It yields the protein CASSRGTGGVNTEAFF.

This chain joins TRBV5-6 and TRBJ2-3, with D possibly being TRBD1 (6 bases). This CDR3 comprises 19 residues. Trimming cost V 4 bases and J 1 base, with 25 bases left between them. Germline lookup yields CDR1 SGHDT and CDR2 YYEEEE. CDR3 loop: CASSDQQGRGRKGTDTQYF. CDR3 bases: TGTGCCAGCAGCGACCAACAGGGTCGGGGAAGGAAGGGCACAGATACGCAGTATTTT. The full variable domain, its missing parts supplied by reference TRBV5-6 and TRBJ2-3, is DAGVTQSPTHLIKTRGQQVTLRCSPKSGHDTVSWYQQALGQGPQFIFQYYEEEERQRGNFPDRFSGHQFPNYSSELNVNALLLGDSALYLCASSDQQGRGRKGTDTQYFGPGTRLTVL.

This CDR3 is CASSRDPGSSEQFF. DNA of the CDR3: TGTGCCAGCAGTCGGGACCCCGGTTCGTCAGAGCAGTTCTTC. The V gene is TRBV6-1, the J gene TRBJ2-1; the D gene could be TRBD1 or TRBD2 (5 bases each). Germline V gives CDR1 MNHNS, CDR2 SASEGT. The CDR3 extends over 14 amino acids. V was clipped by 5 bases and J by 10 bases, with 18 bases between them.

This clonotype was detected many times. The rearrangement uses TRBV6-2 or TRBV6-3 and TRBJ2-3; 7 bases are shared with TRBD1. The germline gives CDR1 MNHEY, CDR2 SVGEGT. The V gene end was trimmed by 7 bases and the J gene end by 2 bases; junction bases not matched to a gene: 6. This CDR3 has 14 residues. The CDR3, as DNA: TGTGCCAGCAACCGAGACAGGGACACAGATACGCAGTATTTT. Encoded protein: CASNRDRDTDTQYF.

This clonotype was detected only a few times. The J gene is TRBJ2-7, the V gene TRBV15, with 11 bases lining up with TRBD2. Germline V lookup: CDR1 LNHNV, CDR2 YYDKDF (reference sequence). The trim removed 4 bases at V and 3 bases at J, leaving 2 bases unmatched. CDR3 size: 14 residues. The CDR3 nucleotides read TGTGCCACCAGCATTACTAGCGGGGGCTACGAGCAGTACTTC. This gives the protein CATSITSGGYEQYF.

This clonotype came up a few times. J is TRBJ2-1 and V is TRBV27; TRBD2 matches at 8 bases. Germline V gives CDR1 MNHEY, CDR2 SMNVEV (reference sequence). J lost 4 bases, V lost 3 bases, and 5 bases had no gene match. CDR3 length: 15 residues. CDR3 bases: TGTGCCAGCAGTTTTGGTAGCGGGGAGTACAATGAGCAGTTCTTC. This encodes CASSFGSGEYNEQFF.

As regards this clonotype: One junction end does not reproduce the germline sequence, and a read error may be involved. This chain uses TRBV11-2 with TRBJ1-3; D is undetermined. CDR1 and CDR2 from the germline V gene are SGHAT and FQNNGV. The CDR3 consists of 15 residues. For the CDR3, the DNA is TGTGCCAGCAGTTTAGCGGCCCGGGGTGGAAACACCATATATTTT. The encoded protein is CASSLAARGGNTIYF.

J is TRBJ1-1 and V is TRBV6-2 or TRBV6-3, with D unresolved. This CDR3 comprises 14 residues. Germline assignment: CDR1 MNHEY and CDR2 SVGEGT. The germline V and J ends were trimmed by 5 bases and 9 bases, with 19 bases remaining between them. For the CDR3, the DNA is TGTGCCAGCAGTGACCTTCCGGGCCTAGGGAAAGCTTTCTTT. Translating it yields CASSDLPGLGKAFF.

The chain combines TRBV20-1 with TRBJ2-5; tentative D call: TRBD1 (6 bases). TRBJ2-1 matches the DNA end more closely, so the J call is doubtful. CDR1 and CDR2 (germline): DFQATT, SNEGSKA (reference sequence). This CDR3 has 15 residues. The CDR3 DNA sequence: TGCAGTGCTCACAACCCACAGGGAGCCCAAGAGACCCAGTTCTTC. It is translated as CSAHNPQGAQETQFF.